This T cell receptor (beta chain) was observed in a study of PD-1 blockade in classical Hodgkin lymphoma. In the study overall: Patients were given intravenous nivolumab, 3 mg/kg, every 2 weeks.

The CDR3 loop spans 11 amino acids. V lost 4 bases and J 5 bases, leaving 5 bases between the germline ends. CDR1 SQVTM and CDR2 ANQGSEA come from the germline V gene. Produced via immunoSEQ multiplex PCR; TCRdb's table is partial and in-frame only. Of about 24,000 clones detected, about 88% appear once; the ten largest clones hold 6.2%. Time point of the sample: cycle 4 day 1 (C4D1), after more than five weeks of nivolumab. With no exception, relapse followed autologous stem cell transplantation in all patients, and brentuximab vedotin exposure varied. This receptor was obtained from a human donor with classical Hodgkin lymphoma. The rearrangement joins TRBV29-1 to TRBJ2-2; D is undetermined. The sequences come from peripheral blood mononuclear cells (PBMCs), collected before the fourth cycle of nivolumab. This chain's CDR3 is CSVAWTGELFF. For the CDR3, the DNA is TGCAGCGTTGCCTGGACCGGGGAGCTGTTTTTT.